Listed below are T cell receptor beta chains from one sample, sequenced in a study of shared clonotypes between healthy human individuals. The protocol was immunoSEQ multiplex PCR, while the TCRdb copy is restricted to in-frame clones and leaves out a portion. The data show about 1 million clones, 65% to 75% seen once. The sequencing sample was made of memory CD4+ T cells sorted from blood. These receptors came from a man younger than 35 in good health. CDR3s include the opening cysteine and the closing phenylalanine or tryptophan. Each record gives: D gene, V gene, J gene, clone size, CDR3 protein, CDR3 DNA. The D gene is left open where the match is weak. Rows give clone size only sometimes, using once, few, many, or a class for an expanded clone.

D gene: TRBD2
V gene: TRBV5-6
J gene: TRBJ2-3
clone size: .
CDR3 protein: CASAGERTDTQYF
CDR3 DNA: TGTGCCTCCGCGGGGGAGCGGACAGATACGCAGTATTTT

D gene: .
V gene: TRBV2
J gene: TRBJ1-2
clone size: .
CDR3 protein: CASLEGGHGYTF
CDR3 DNA: TGTGCCAGCCTCGAGGGGGGACATGGCTACACCTTC

D gene: TRBD1
V gene: TRBV29-1
J gene: TRBJ1-4
clone size: .
CDR3 protein: CSARQGAEKLFF
CDR3 DNA: TGCAGCGCACGACAGGGGGCGGAAAAACTGTTTTTT

D gene: .
V gene: TRBV19
J gene: TRBJ2-3
clone size: few
CDR3 protein: CASSSTFGDTQYF
CDR3 DNA: TGTGCCAGTAGTTCGACTTTCGGAGATACGCAGTATTTT

D gene: .
V gene: TRBV11-2
J gene: TRBJ2-2
clone size: .
CDR3 protein: CASSLRDSNTGELFF
CDR3 DNA: TGTGCCAGCAGCTTAAGGGACTCTAACACCGGGGAGCTGTTTTTT

D gene: TRBD2
V gene: TRBV9
J gene: TRBJ2-3
clone size: once
CDR3 protein: CASSARASGTIHTDTQYF
CDR3 DNA: TGTGCCAGCAGCGCGCGGGCGAGCGGGACGATTCACACAGATACGCAGTATTTT

D gene: .
V gene: TRBV10-2
J gene: TRBJ2-4
clone size: .
CDR3 protein: CASSEPGRGIQYF
CDR3 DNA: TGCGCCAGCAGTGAGCCGGGTAGAGGTATTCAGTACTTC

D gene: .
V gene: TRBV2
J gene: TRBJ2-3
clone size: .
CDR3 protein: CASSESWSTDTQYF
CDR3 DNA: TGTGCCAGCAGTGAAAGTTGGTCCACAGATACGCAGTATTTT

D gene: .
V gene: TRBV6-5
J gene: TRBJ2-5
clone size: .
CDR3 protein: CASRDTGPRETQYF
CDR3 DNA: TGTGCCAGCAGGGACACAGGTCCTCGAGAGACCCAGTACTTC

D gene: TRBD1
V gene: TRBV5-5
J gene: TRBJ2-7
clone size: .
CDR3 protein: CASSGTGGYEQYF
CDR3 DNA: TGTGCCAGCAGCGGGACAGGGGGGTACGAGCAGTACTTC

D gene: .
V gene: TRBV5-6
J gene: TRBJ1-2
clone size: .
CDR3 protein: CASSLVGGPTNYGYTF
CDR3 DNA: TGTGCCAGCAGCTTGGTCGGGGGACCCACTAACTATGGCTACACCTTC

D gene: .
V gene: TRBV5-4
J gene: TRBJ1-5
clone size: .
CDR3 protein: CASSLGVDQPQHF
CDR3 DNA: TGTGCCAGCAGCTTGGGGGTAGATCAGCCCCAGCATTTT

D gene: .
V gene: TRBV6-6
J gene: TRBJ1-5
clone size: .
CDR3 protein: CAARDSNNQPQHF
CDR3 DNA: TGTGCCGCTCGAGACAGCAACAATCAGCCCCAGCATTTT

D gene: TRBD1
V gene: TRBV18
J gene: TRBJ2-5
clone size: few
CDR3 protein: CASSPLGTGLQETQYF
CDR3 DNA: TGTGCCAGCTCACCCCTCGGGACAGGCCTTCAAGAGACCCAGTACTTC

D gene: .
V gene: TRBV6-1
J gene: TRBJ1-1
clone size: .
CDR3 protein: CASSETGSEAFF
CDR3 DNA: TGTGCCAGCAGTGAGACGGGCTCTGAAGCTTTCTTT

D gene: .
V gene: TRBV5-1
J gene: TRBJ2-3
clone size: few
CDR3 protein: CASSDVTSTDTQYF
CDR3 DNA: TGCGCCAGCAGTGACGTTACTAGCACAGATACGCAGTATTTT

D gene: TRBD1
V gene: TRBV7-9
J gene: TRBJ2-1
clone size: many
CDR3 protein: CASSLWGQGVGNEQFF
CDR3 DNA: TGTGCCAGCAGCTTGTGGGGACAGGGGGTTGGCAATGAGCAGTTCTTC

D gene: .
V gene: TRBV10-3
J gene: TRBJ1-1
clone size: .
CDR3 protein: CAISEAGVVTSEAFF
CDR3 DNA: TGTGCCATCAGTGAGGCCGGGGTTGTGACATCTGAAGCTTTCTTT

D gene: .
V gene: TRBV10-1
J gene: TRBJ2-3
clone size: .
CDR3 protein: CASSDEPQVRTDTQYF
CDR3 DNA: TGCGCCAGCAGTGACGAACCGCAGGTCCGGACAGATACGCAGTATTTT

D gene: .
V gene: TRBV4-2
J gene: TRBJ1-1
clone size: .
CDR3 protein: CASSQQLGPEAFF
CDR3 DNA: TGTGCCAGCAGCCAACAATTAGGTCCTGAAGCTTTCTTT

D gene: .
V gene: TRBV19
J gene: TRBJ2-7
clone size: few
CDR3 protein: CASSLLLGRGYEQYF
CDR3 DNA: TGTGCCAGTAGCCTCCTCCTGGGCAGGGGCTACGAGCAGTACTTC